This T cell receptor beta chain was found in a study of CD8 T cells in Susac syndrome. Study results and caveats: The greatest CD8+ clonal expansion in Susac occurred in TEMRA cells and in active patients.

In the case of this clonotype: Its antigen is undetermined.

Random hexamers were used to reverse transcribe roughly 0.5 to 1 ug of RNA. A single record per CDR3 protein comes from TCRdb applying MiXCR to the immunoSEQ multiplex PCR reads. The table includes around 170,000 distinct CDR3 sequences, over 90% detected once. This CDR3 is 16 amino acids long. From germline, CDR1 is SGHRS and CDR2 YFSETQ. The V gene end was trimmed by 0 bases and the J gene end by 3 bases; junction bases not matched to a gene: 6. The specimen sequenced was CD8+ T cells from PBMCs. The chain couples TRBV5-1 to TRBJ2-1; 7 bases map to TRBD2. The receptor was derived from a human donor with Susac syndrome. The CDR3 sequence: CASSLGGRANYNEQFF. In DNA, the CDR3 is TGCGCCAGCAGCTTGGGGGGGAGGGCAAACTACAATGAGCAGTTCTTC.